These 7 T cell receptor beta chains share one sample of origin, sequenced in a study of radiotherapy plus CTLA-4 blockade in lung cancer. Assay: immunoSEQ multiplex PCR; the TCRdb copy retains only in-frame clones and omits some. Of roughly 63,000 clones listed, 72% were seen once; the top ten hold around 8.3%. Material: peripheral blood, obtained from a patient treated with radiotherapy plus ipilimumab. The origin of the receptors is a human donor with non-small cell lung cancer whose response to radiotherapy plus ipilimumab could not be evaluated.

The chain's CDR3 is CASRHDSTNYGYTF. The CDR3 DNA follows: TGTGCCAGCAGACATGACAGCACTAACTATGGCTACACCTTC. The V gene is TRBV5-4, the J gene TRBJ1-2; TRBD1 might be the D (5 bases). The germline V and J ends were trimmed by 5 bases and 0 bases, with 11 bases remaining between them. Germline-derived CDR1 and CDR2 are SGHNT and YYREEE (reference sequence). The CDR3 runs to 14 residues.

Only a few counts were recorded for this clone. This rearrangement joins TRBV7-9 to TRBJ1-4; the match to TRBD1 covers 10 bases. V shed 5 bases, J shed 3 bases, and the junction held 15 bases outside the gene matches. Germline V gene sequence: CDR1 SEHNR, CDR2 FQNEAQ (reference sequence). CDR3 length: 19 residues. This CDR3 reads CASSPGAGTGVRSNEKLFF. The CDR3, as DNA: TGTGCCAGCAGCCCTGGGGCAGGGACAGGGGTTCGGTCTAATGAAAAACTGTTTTTT.

This chain connects TRBV7-9 to TRBJ1-6, with 8 positions matching TRBD1. Looked up from germline, CDR1 is SEHNR and CDR2 is FQNEAQ (reference sequence). With V trimmed by 3 bases and J by 8 bases, 12 bases remained unmatched. The CDR3 has 17 amino acids. The CDR3 DNA is TGTGCCAGCAGCTTGTCCTCCTTACAGGGGGAACATTCACCCCTCCACTTT. Its translation is CASSLSSLQGEHSPLHF.

The J gene is TRBJ1-1, the V gene TRBV5-1, with a weak D call TRBD1 (6 bases). Trimming shortened V by 2 bases and J by 1 base, and 12 bases separated the two germline ends. The CDR3 spans 15 residues. Per germline, CDR1 SGHRS and CDR2 YFSETQ. The CDR3 DNA reads as TGCGCCAGCAGCTTCCGCGGGGGACAGAACACTGAAGCTTTCTTT. It specifies CASSFRGGQNTEAFF.

The chain employs TRBV4-1 and TRBJ2-3, with 9 bases aligning to TRBD2. The germline V gene encodes CDR1 MGHRA and CDR2 YSYEKL. Trimming took 2 bases from V and 0 from J; bases not matched to a gene: 6. This CDR3 is built from 17 residues. CDR3 region: CASSQPGGRVSTDTQYF. CDR3 nucleotide sequence: TGCGCCAGCAGCCAACCTGGCGGGAGGGTAAGCACAGATACGCAGTATTTT.

The CDR3 DNA follows: TGTGCCATCAGCCCCGATTTCAGCAATGAGCAGTTCTTC. This translates into CAISPDFSNEQFF. J is TRBJ2-1 and V is TRBV10-3; D uncertain. Looked up from germline, CDR1 is ENHRY and CDR2 is SYGVKD. V dropped 6 bases and J dropped 6 bases, with 12 bases sitting between them. The CDR3 loop spans 13 amino acids.

The chain uses TRBV7-2 and TRBJ1-6; 8 bases are a match to TRBD1. This CDR3 has 16 residues. With 5 bases clipped from V and 7 bases from J, the junction kept 10 bases outside the gene matches. CDR1 SGHTA and CDR2 FQGNSA come from the germline V gene. As DNA, the CDR3 is TGTGCCAGCAGCCCGCAGACAGGGGTTGGGAATTCACCCCTCCACTTT. This encodes CASSPQTGVGNSPLHF.